The T cell receptor beta chain under discussion was sequenced for a study of blood T cell repertoires in COVID-19. The wider study: Samples representing acute and convalescent COVID-19 were sourced from the United States, Italy and Spain.

This clone was seen only once. Losses at the gene ends were 4 bases for V and 3 bases for J; bases not matched to a gene: 3. This CDR3 contains 13 residues. CDR1 is KGHSH and CDR2 is LQKENI in the germline V gene. Assay: immunoSEQ multiplex PCR; the TCRdb copy retains only in-frame clones and omits some. Counted here are 200,000 or so clones, approximately 90% occurring once; the ten biggest clones make up about 2.1%. The V and J genes are TRBV18 and TRBJ2-7; the match to TRBD1 covers 7 bases. The sample consisted of peripheral blood. The receptor comes from a man between 65 and 85 years old with active or convalescent COVID-19. The CDR3 DNA sequence: TGTGCCAGCTCACGGGACAGCCACTACGAGCAGTACTTC. It translates to CASSRDSHYEQYF.